The 30 T cell receptor beta chains listed next were all sequenced from one sample in a study of graft-versus-host responses after intestinal transplantation (dated by TCRdb to about 2021). For these TCRs, the target antigens are not known. The library was obtained by the immunoSEQ multiplex PCR assay. This is the immuneACCESS table as TCRdb keeps it, with only in-frame sequences that have V and J called. A part of the clones is gone; compared with another copy, unresolved V genes explain less than half, and the rest is unexplained. In this sample the table shows 88,000 or so clones, almost 90% of which occur a single time. The ten largest clones capture over 0.1% of the sample. The time point label, as the study defines it: cells obtained before transplantation from donor or recipient. Source: unstimulated CD4+ T cells sorted from spleen or lymph node cells, taken before intestinal transplant. These receptors originate from a human donor who received an intestinal transplant.

The chain carries TRBV27 and TRBJ2-5, with 7 positions matching TRBD1. Trimming at V came to 5 bases and at J to 1 base, leaving 13 bases not matched to a gene. Germline CDR1 reads MNHEY; CDR2 reads SMNVEV (reference sequence). This CDR3 region has 17 residues. Here the CDR3 reads CASSPHRQGGGQETQYF. The CDR3 DNA sequence: TGTGCCAGCAGTCCACATCGACAGGGTGGTGGCCAAGAGACCCAGTACTTC.

The V call is TRBV7-9, the J call TRBJ1-1; D perhaps matches TRBD1 (5 bases). This CDR3 has 12 residues. Germline values: CDR1 SEHNR, CDR2 FQNEAQ (reference sequence). V shed 3 bases and J shed 9 bases, with 11 bases lying between them. CDR3 region: CASSFQGFQAFF. CDR3 DNA sequence: TGTGCCAGCAGCTTCCAGGGATTTCAAGCTTTCTTT.

This chain uses TRBV6-5 with TRBJ2-7, with D hard to call. V gave up 2 bases and J gave up 3 bases, with 11 bases separating them. This CDR3 contains 14 residues. Germline values: CDR1 MNHEY, CDR2 SVGAGI. This CDR3 is CASSYSRLRYEQYF. Here the CDR3 DNA reads TGTGCCAGCAGTTACAGTCGGTTGCGCTACGAGCAGTACTTC.

This chain joins TRBV9 and TRBJ1-3, with unresolved D. V was pared by 3 bases and J by 0 bases, with 10 bases between. Germline values: CDR1 SGDLS, CDR2 YYNGEE. The CDR3 has 15 amino acids. The CDR3 sequence is CASSAIHNSGNTIYF. CDR3 nucleotide sequence: TGTGCCAGCAGCGCGATCCACAACTCTGGAAACACCATATATTTT.

The chain employs TRBV6-1 and TRBJ1-5; 7 bases agree with TRBD1. The germline V gene has CDR1 MNHNS and CDR2 SASEGT. V lost 3 bases to trimming and J lost 0 bases; unmatched junction nucleotides: 14. The CDR3 length is 19 residues. The CDR3 is CASSEGWGQTQYSNQPQHF. The CDR3 DNA reads TGTGCCAGCAGTGAGGGGTGGGGACAGACACAATATAGCAATCAGCCCCAGCATTTT.

The V call is TRBV5-8, the J call TRBJ1-6; tentatively, D is TRBD1 (5 bases). This CDR3 region has 15 residues. V was cut by 4 bases and J by 9 bases, with 17 bases left in between. CDR1 is SGHTS, CDR2 YDEGEE, per germline. The CDR3 nucleotides are TGTGCCAGCAGCCTCCCCGGGACTTTAAGTTCACCCCTCCACTTT. Translating it yields CASSLPGTLSSPLHF.

The chain links TRBV6-4 to TRBJ2-7; TRBD1 matches at 9 bases. Per the germline V gene, CDR1 is MRHNA and CDR2 is SNTAGT. After removal of 4 bases from V and 4 bases from J, the junction contained 2 bases not matched to a gene. The CDR3 is 13 amino acids. DNA of the CDR3: TGTGCCAGCAGTGTAGGGACAGGGTACGAGCAGTACTTC. Translated: CASSVGTGYEQYF.

The table lists this clone with a few counts. The V gene is TRBV2, the J gene TRBJ2-2; 9 nucleotides match TRBD1. The CDR3 runs to 14 residues. Germline assignment: CDR1 SNHLY and CDR2 FYNNEI. V dropped 7 bases and J dropped 6; count of bases not matched to a gene: 6. CDR3 nucleotides: TGTGCCAGCACCCTAGGGACAGGGCCCGGGGAGCTGTTTTTT. Its translation is CASTLGTGPGELFF.

This chain uses TRBV11-2 with TRBJ2-5; 7 bases are a match to TRBD2. Trimming at V came to 1 base and at J to 3 bases, leaving 8 bases not matched to a gene. Germline CDR1 and CDR2: SGHAT and FQNNGV. CDR3 length equals 16 residues. For the CDR3, the DNA is TGTGCCAGCAGCTTAGGTGTGGCTAGCGGCAAAGAGACCCAGTACTTC. It specifies CASSLGVASGKETQYF.

The V call is TRBV27, the J call TRBJ1-5; D is possibly TRBD1 (5 bases). The germline V and J ends were trimmed by 6 bases and 4 bases, with 10 bases remaining between them. The CDR3 runs 13 residues. Germline V lookup: CDR1 MNHEY, CDR2 SMNVEV (reference sequence). The CDR3 sequence: CASSPNRNQPQHF. As DNA, the CDR3 is TGTGCCAGCAGCCCGAACAGGAATCAGCCCCAGCATTTT.

The CDR3 DNA is TGTGCCAGCAGTGCAACTCACGGGACAGGGCCCTATGGCTACACCTTC. It is translated as CASSATHGTGPYGYTF. The J gene is TRBJ1-2, the V gene TRBV25-1, with 9 bases aligning to TRBD1. Per germline, CDR1 MGHDK and CDR2 SYGVNS. V was clipped by 4 bases and J by 4 bases; unmatched bases: 10. This CDR3 has 16 amino acids.

CDR3 sequence reads: CASSLGEGRAFF. Here the CDR3 DNA reads TGTGCCAGCAGCTTGGGAGAGGGTAGGGCTTTCTTT. The chain combines TRBV5-8 with TRBJ1-1; unclear D gene. V was clipped by 0 bases and J by 11 bases, with 11 bases between them. CDR1 and CDR2 from the germline V gene are SGHTS and YDEGEE. The CDR3 extends over 12 amino acids.

The chain is built from TRBV7-9 and TRBJ1-2, with 7 bases fitting TRBD1. The CDR3 runs to 16 residues. Losses at the gene ends were 5 bases for V and 3 bases for J; bases not matched to a gene: 12. Germline V gives CDR1 SEHNR, CDR2 FQNEAQ (reference sequence). CDR3 protein: CASSPRQGYLDYGYTF. In DNA form, the CDR3 reads TGTGCCAGCAGCCCCCGACAGGGATACCTTGACTATGGCTACACCTTC. The full variable domain, with the rest looked up from reference TRBV7-9 and TRBJ1-2, is DTGVSQNPRHKITKRGQNVTFRCDPISEHNRLYWYRQTLGQGPEFLTYFQNEAQLEKSRLLSDRFSAERPKGSFSTLEIQRTEQGDSAMYLCASSPRQGYLDYGYTFGSGTRLTVV.

The rearrangement links TRBV6-6 to TRBJ1-6; D call uncertain. This CDR3 spans 15 amino acids. Germline V lookup: CDR1 MNHNY, CDR2 SVGAGI (reference sequence). V was clipped by 7 bases and J by 5 bases, with 15 bases between them. The CDR3 is CASTPGGGDNSPLHF. The DNA for the CDR3 is TGTGCCAGCACCCCGGGAGGTGGGGATAATTCACCCCTCCACTTT.

The rearrangement joins TRBV13 to TRBJ2-6; TRBD2 might be the D (5 bases). Germline CDR1 is PRHDT and CDR2 is FYEKMQ (reference sequence). The CDR3 loop spans 14 amino acids. The V end lost 5 bases, the J end lost 4 bases, and 9 bases lay between the germline ends. The CDR3 nucleotides read TGTGCCAGCAGCCCCACGGGAGGGGCCAACGTCCTGACTTTC. This gives the protein CASSPTGGANVLTF.

This clone was observed once. The V call is TRBV18, the J call TRBJ2-2; no clear D gene. V was pared by 6 bases and J by 6 bases, with 8 bases between. This CDR3 spans 12 amino acids. Germline V gene sequence: CDR1 KGHSH, CDR2 LQKENI. CDR3 nucleotides: TGTGCCAGCTCCCCCGCAGCCGGGGAGCTGTTTTTT. Encoded protein: CASSPAAGELFF.

Only one count was recorded for this clone. The CDR3 region is CASSWGHQPQHF. CDR3 nucleotides: TGTGCCAGTAGTTGGGGGCATCAGCCCCAGCATTTT. The V gene is TRBV19, the J gene TRBJ1-5, with D maybe TRBD1 (6 bases). CDR1 is LNHDA, CDR2 SQIVND, per germline (reference sequence). The V end was cut by 5 bases, the J end by 5 bases, with 7 bases between. There are 12 residues in the CDR3. The entire variable domain, with the rest obtained from reference TRBV19 and TRBJ1-5, is as follows: DGGITQSPKYLFRKEGQNVTLSCEQNLNHDAMYWYRQDPGQGLRLIYYSQIVNDFQKGDIAEGYSVSREKKESFPLTVTSAQKNPTAFYLCASSWGHQPQHFGDGTRLSIL.

The genes are TRBV5-5 and TRBJ1-4; tentative D call: TRBD1 (6 bases). The germline V gene encodes CDR1 SGHKS and CDR2 YYEKEE (reference sequence). This CDR3 is 11 amino acids long. V gave up 5 bases and J gave up 8 bases, with 7 bases separating them. CDR3: CASRRGEKLFF. As DNA, the CDR3 is TGTGCCAGCAGGAGGGGGGAAAAACTGTTTTTT.

The V and J genes are TRBV9 and TRBJ1-3; TRBD1 matches at 8 bases. Germline V gives CDR1 SGDLS, CDR2 YYNGEE. This CDR3 has 14 amino acids. J gave up 4 bases and V 3 bases, and 3 bases lay outside the gene matches. CDR3 region: CASSGGDRGNTIYF. The CDR3 region has the DNA TGTGCCAGCAGCGGAGGGGACAGGGGAAACACCATATATTTT.

The chain recombines TRBV7-3 with TRBJ2-5, with D possibly matching TRBD1 (5 bases). Germline CDR1 reads SGHTA; CDR2 reads FQGTGA. This CDR3 region has 16 residues. The V gene lost 1 base and the J gene lost 1 base, with 13 bases spanning the gap. CDR3 loop: CASSLKGPQSQETQYF. The CDR3 DNA reads TGTGCCAGCAGCTTAAAGGGGCCCCAGTCCCAAGAGACCCAGTACTTC.

The gene calls are TRBV6-5 and TRBJ2-7, with 8 bases matching TRBD2. The germline CDR1 and CDR2 sequences are MNHEY and SVGAGI. Losses at the gene ends were 4 bases for V and 6 bases for J; bases not matched to a gene: 8. This CDR3 region has 14 residues. The CDR3 nucleotides read TGTGCCAGCAGTTTTTTTCGGACTAGCTCCGAGCAGTACTTC. Its protein product is CASSFFRTSSEQYF.

The chain is built from TRBV2 and TRBJ2-5, with no clear D. The germline gives CDR1 SNHLY, CDR2 FYNNEI. CDR3 size: 9 residues. Trimming removed 6 bases from V and 13 bases from J, with 9 bases in between. The CDR3 coding sequence is TGTGCCAGCAGCCCCCCTCCGTACTTC. This encodes CASSPPPYF. Drawing the rest from reference TRBV2 and TRBJ2-5, the complete variable domain is EPEVTQTPSHQVTQMGQEVILRCVPISNHLYFYWYRQILGQKVEFLVSFYNNEISEKSEIFDDQFSVERPDGSNFTLKIRSTKLEDSAMYFCASSPPPYFGPGTRLLVL.

This chain links TRBV9 with TRBJ2-7; possible D gene TRBD2, 6 bases. This CDR3 spans 12 amino acids. Deletions cut 1 base from V and 5 bases from J, with 7 bases between. The germline gives CDR1 SGDLS, CDR2 YYNGEE. The CDR3, as DNA: TGTGCCAGCAGCGTAAGGGAGGACGAGCAGTACTTC. The encoded protein is CASSVREDEQYF.

This chain links TRBV6-5 with TRBJ2-3; possibly TRBD1 for D (5 bases). Germline lookup yields CDR1 MNHEY and CDR2 SVGAGI. This CDR3 has 15 amino acids. Trimming took 2 bases from V and 4 from J, leaving 13 bases between them. CDR3 residues: CASSYAQALADTQYF. The DNA for the CDR3 is TGTGCCAGCAGTTACGCACAGGCTCTGGCAGATACGCAGTATTTT.

The CDR3 spells CASSLKRGGYNEQFF. The CDR3 DNA reads as TGTGCCAGCAGCTTAAAGCGGGGGGGATACAATGAGCAGTTCTTC. The chain joins TRBV11-3 to TRBJ2-1; 10 positions match TRBD2. The V and J ends lost 2 bases and 4 bases, in that order; junction bases with no gene match: 2. The CDR3 loop spans 15 amino acids. Germline V gene lookup returns CDR1 SGHNT and CDR2 YENEEA.

J is TRBJ2-1 and V is TRBV7-3, with D perhaps matching TRBD1 (5 bases). Germline CDR1 SGHTA, CDR2 FQGTGA. Between the trimmed V and J ends, which lost 3 bases and 10 bases, there was a span of 16 bases. The CDR3 length is 14 residues. In DNA form, the CDR3 reads TGTGCCAGCAGCTTCCAGGGTGGGGCCCCGGAGCAGTTCTTC. This encodes CASSFQGGAPEQFF.

This chain connects TRBV18 to TRBJ2-2; 7 bases fit TRBD1. V was clipped by 2 bases and J by 10 bases; unmatched bases: 10. Germline V lookup: CDR1 KGHSH, CDR2 LQKENI. The CDR3 totals 15 residues. CDR3: CASSPRQGRWQELFF. The CDR3 bases are TGTGCCAGCTCACCAAGACAGGGTAGATGGCAGGAGCTGTTTTTT.

The CDR3 spells CASSLRAPGETQYF. The CDR3 DNA sequence: TGTGCCAGCAGCCTCCGGGCCCCGGGGGAGACCCAGTACTTC. This chain links TRBV7-3 with TRBJ2-5, with D possibly being TRBD2 (5 bases). Germline CDR1 and CDR2: SGHTA and FQGTGA. V shed 5 bases and J shed 5 bases, with 15 bases lying between them. This CDR3 is built from 14 residues.

The chain recombines TRBV5-1 with TRBJ2-7; D remains unclear. Germline V lookup: CDR1 SGHRS, CDR2 YFSETQ. The CDR3 extends over 14 amino acids. Trimming shortened V by 7 bases and J by 5 bases, and 19 bases separated the two germline ends. The CDR3 loop is CASSTLGPANEQYF. CDR3 sequence (DNA): TGCGCCAGCTCGACCCTTGGGCCTGCCAACGAGCAGTACTTC.

V and J are TRBV6-5 and TRBJ1-3, with 7 bases identical to TRBD1. V dropped 5 bases and J dropped 2; count of bases not matched to a gene: 6. The CDR3 length is 15 residues. CDR1 MNHEY and CDR2 SVGAGI come from the germline V gene. Written as DNA, the CDR3 is TGTGCCAGCAGTACCCAGGGGGTCCCTGGAAACACCATATATTTT. As protein: CASSTQGVPGNTIYF.